This TCR beta chain was found in a study of T cell responses to AZD1222 COVID-19 vaccine (dated by TCRdb to the early 2020s). About the full investigation: A total of 233 trial participants underwent TCR sequencing, of whom around 200 received two doses of AZD1222 and about 25 received two doses of the MenACWY control vaccine. Trial participants were enrolled by age into 18-55, 56-69 and 70-plus year subgroups, with around 150, 28 and 57 TCR-sequenced participants respectively.

The CDR3 regions of human TCRbeta chains were analyzed by immunosequencing. For the original study's pipeline: TCRs in the repertoires were compared against a reference library of SARS-CoV-2-specific TCRs that had been generated with the MIRA antigen-specificity platform. Breadth meant the fraction of unique TCRs that were SARS-CoV-2-associated, whereas depth meant the fraction of total T cells that were SARS-CoV-2-associated. Each spike-specific TCR was assigned to its reactive spike region and to a CD4 or CD8 class using the MIRA data. Log10-transformed breadth and depth values were compared by one-way ANOVA with Sidak's multiple comparisons tests. Drawn from immuneACCESS, this table holds only the in-frame rearrangements with V and J called that TCRdb kept. Clones are partly lost; checked studies trace under half to an unresolved V gene and leave the rest unexplained. The V and J calls and clone size are taken from that table; D and trimming were inferred from the DNA. Counted in this sample were around 140,000 clones; 85% to 95% of them appeared once. Together, the top ten hold approximately 12% of the sample.

The germline V gene supplies CDR1 MGHRA and CDR2 YSYEKL. Including the terminal cysteine and phenylalanine, the CDR3 comprises 14 residues. Only CDR3 DNA is held: 42 bases, read in frame from base 1. V ends up 0 bases short and J 9 bases short, with an unmatched junction base count of 2. In regard to this clone: Its recognized antigen is unknown. The input lacks base qualities; no much larger clone sits a single base away.

The time point label for this specimen denotes: sample from adult after SARS-CoV-2 infection, after symptom onset. Two convalescent COVID-19 patients, sampled after symptom onset from adults with prior SARS-CoV-2 infection, were also TCR-sequenced for comparison. Results and caveats for the whole study, not just this receptor: In the small 56-69-year group, the increase in depth fell short of significance, most likely because of low power. Epitopes outside the regions mutated in the B.1.351 and B.1.1.7 variants were reportedly recognized by nearly half of the unique spike-specific TCRs. CD4 TCRs associated with the vaccine covered the entire spike protein, and the dominant responses were in regions 160-218 and 743-854. Conclusions about previously exposed vaccinees were limited because only six or seven AZD1222 recipients were SARS-CoV-2 seropositive at baseline. Spike-specific TCR breadth and depth rose significantly after two AZD1222 doses compared with day 0 and with MenACWY recipients. No day 14 peak-response samples were available, so repertoires were characterized only after the peak T cell response. Most participants were white British and females outnumbered males, and the authors suggested that clonal diversity may have been underestimated.

The sequencing used peripheral blood, collected after recovery from COVID-19. The rearrangement joined TRBV4-1 to TRBJ2-1; 10 nucleotides in the junction match TRBD2. The receptor was derived from an adult who had recovered from COVID-19. The CDR3 region has the sequence CASSQDGLAAEQFF. In nucleotides, the sequence is TGCGCCAGCAGCCAAGATGGACTAGCGGCTGAGCAGTTCTTC.